The present T cell receptor (beta chain) was sequenced within a study of blood T cell repertoires in COVID-19 (dated by TCRdb to the early 2020s). With respect to the entire study: Samples from collaborators originated in the United States, Italy and Spain and spanned both the acute and convalescent phases of COVID-19. The sample metadata nearly always contained a de-identified subject ID, COVID-19 status, age in years and sex. The samples were drawn from two sources: the first 160 participants of the ongoing ImmuneRACE study, and over 1,000 subjects contributed by 6 global collaborators. The material from the prospective study consisted of cDNA or gDNA derived from T cells, B-cell-depleted T cells, or PBMCs. Subjects who had been exposed to COVID-19, were actively infected with it, or had recovered from it provided the deeply sampled blood TCRbeta repertoires that made up the dataset. Where HLA class I and class II types were available, the types were taken from metadata supplied by the sample provider, not from assay-based typing. The repertoires were released in a freely available public database meant as a resource for research on the immune response to SARS-CoV-2. Study-wide conclusions, independent of this receptor: How much clinical and demographic metadata was included differed by source and by participant, and the metadata was provided uncurated.

On this clone itself: The target of this receptor is not known. No quality values exist for individual bases; no much larger clone is one base distant.

The germline V gene yields SGHRS for CDR1 and YFSETQ for CDR2. Including the terminal cysteine and phenylalanine, the CDR3 comprises 19 residues. Only CDR3 DNA remains: 57 bases, in frame from the first base. Germline trimming: 0 bases from V, 0 bases from J; junction bases outside gene matches: 7. TCRbeta CDR3 regions were amplified from genomic DNA using the immunoSEQ Assay, a bias-controlled multiplex PCR. The authors' analysis ran thus. The number of nucleated cells in each sample was estimated by amplification of reference gene primers within the assay. To quantify the absolute abundance of each unique TCRbeta CDR3 rearrangement, sequence reads were collapsed and filtered. For each sample, productive Simpson clonality was calculated by taking the square root of Simpson's diversity index across productive rearrangements. Imported from immuneACCESS, the table was reduced by TCRdb to in-frame sequences with V and J called. These copies leave out some clones; in studies compared against another copy, an unresolved V gene accounts for under half, and the cause of the remainder is not known. D and trimming were read from the DNA, whereas the V and J calls and clone size are those reported in that table. Present in this sample are fewer than 150,000 clones, less than 90% of which were seen just once. The leading ten clones occupy approximately 12% of the sample.

A second Seattle source provided samples from volunteer blood donors who had recovered from COVID-19. Whole blood was collected in K2EDTA tubes by collaborating institutions according to the institutions' own protocols. Collaborator samples were shipped for TCRbeta analysis as frozen whole blood, isolated PBMCs, or DNA extracted from either sample type. Sequenced material: peripheral blood. The receptor's source is a woman aged 30 to 39 who had recovered from COVID-19. The chain uses TRBV5-1 and TRBJ2-3, and TRBD2 matches 13 of the central bases. CDR3 reads: CASSLARTSGGASTDTQYF. The DNA sequence is as follows: TGCGCCAGCAGCTTGGCCCGGACTAGCGGGGGCGCTAGCACAGATACGCAGTATTTT.